This entry features one T cell receptor (beta chain) sequence. Its target is unknown. TCRdb keeps only in-frame clones here, not all; method: immunoSEQ multiplex PCR. The sample contains tens of thousands of clones, roughly 90% of which appear only once. This record belongs to a study of OX40 agonist ivuxolimab in advanced cancers. Across the whole study: The patients got ivuxolimab, which is an agonistic anti-OX40 (CD134) antibody. Patients were treated with intravenous ivuxolimab, dosed at 0.01 to 10 mg/kg and infused every 2 weeks. Prior anti-PD-1, anti-PD-L1 or anti-CTLA-4 therapy was allowed; over 30% had some. Study results and limitations: With doses of 0.1 to 3.0 mg/kg, CD4+ and CD8+ blood T cells had undergone clonal expansion by week 6.

The germline V gene has CDR1 SGHTA and CDR2 FQGNSA. This CDR3 has 14 residues. Between the trimmed V and J ends, which lost 1 base and 5 bases, there was a span of 11 bases. This clonotype was obtained from an adult with an advanced solid tumor such as melanoma, head and neck, liver or kidney cancer. The chain uses TRBV7-2 and TRBJ1-1; D call uncertain. The sample in question was CD4+ or CD8+ T cells sorted from blood, obtained in a trial of the OX40 agonist ivuxolimab. Here the CDR3 reads CASSLVSVGTEAFF. The CDR3 DNA sequence: TGTGCCAGCAGCTTAGTCTCCGTGGGTACTGAAGCTTTCTTT. The full variable domain, its missing parts supplied by reference TRBV7-2 and TRBJ1-1, is GAGVSQSPSNKVTEKGKDVELRCDPISGHTALYWYRQSLGQGLEFLIYFQGNSAPDKSGLPSDRFSAERTGGSVSTLTIQRTQQEDSAVYLCASSLVSVGTEAFFGQGTRLTVV.